The 17 T cell receptor beta chains below come from one sample, sequenced in a study of OX40 agonist ivuxolimab in advanced cancers. The repertoire was sequenced with immunoSEQ multiplex PCR; TCRdb's copy has only in-frame clones and lacks some. The sample yields some 81,000 clones, about 86% seen once. This specimen was CD4+ or CD8+ T cells sorted from blood, taken in a trial of the OX40 agonist ivuxolimab. These receptors all come from an adult with an advanced solid tumor such as melanoma, head and neck, liver or kidney cancer.

The chain employs TRBV7-9 and TRBJ1-1, with TRBD1 identical over 9 bases. V trimming: 6 bases; J trimming: 5 bases; junction bases outside the gene matches: 4. Germline values: CDR1 SEHNR, CDR2 FQNEAQ (reference sequence). This CDR3 has 13 amino acids. DNA of the CDR3: TGTGCCAGCAGTTGGACAGGGGATACTGAAGCTTTCTTT. It yields the protein CASSWTGDTEAFF.

The chain employs TRBV20-1 and TRBJ1-1, with no clear D. Germline V CDR1 and CDR2: DFQATT, SNEGSKA (reference sequence). The CDR3 has 11 amino acids. With 6 bases removed from V and 8 bases from J, the gap between germline ends came to 13 bases. The CDR3 is CSALRRGEAFF. The CDR3 bases are TGCAGTGCCCTCCGACGGGGAGAAGCTTTCTTT.

The V call is TRBV28, the J call TRBJ1-2, with TRBD1 matching over 8 bases. Trimming took 3 bases from V and 8 from J; bases not matched to a gene: 8. The CDR3 extends over 14 amino acids. Germline V gene data show CDR1 as MDHEN and CDR2 as SYDVKM. The CDR3 bases are TGTGCCAGCAGTTTGTGGACAGGGCAGTTAGGCTACACCTTC. It is translated as CASSLWTGQLGYTF.

V is TRBV6-1 and J is TRBJ2-7; 10 bases fit TRBD2. This CDR3 is built from 14 residues. V trimming: 8 bases; J trimming: 3 bases; junction bases outside the gene matches: 7. The germline gives CDR1 MNHNS, CDR2 SASEGT. CDR3 sequence reads: CASYPSGGFYEQYF. DNA for the CDR3: TGTGCCAGCTACCCTAGCGGGGGCTTCTACGAGCAGTACTTC.

The chain recombines TRBV27 with TRBJ1-6; D not certain. The V end was cut by 5 bases, the J end by 5 bases, with 13 bases between. The V gene's germline CDR1 is MNHEY and CDR2 SMNVEV (reference sequence). The CDR3 is 15 amino acids. Here the CDR3 reads CASSLGADDNSPLHF. The CDR3 DNA sequence: TGTGCCAGCAGTCTCGGTGCAGACGATAATTCACCCCTCCACTTT.

The chain carries TRBV7-2 and TRBJ1-5; D not certain. The CDR3 loop spans 16 amino acids. V lost 1 base and J lost 0, with 10 bases in between. Germline assignment: CDR1 SGHTA and CDR2 FQGNSA. The CDR3 sequence: CASSLGQLNSNQPQHF. CDR3 nucleotides: TGTGCCAGCAGCTTAGGTCAGCTTAATAGCAATCAGCCCCAGCATTTT.

The rearrangement links TRBV5-1 to TRBJ2-2, with D possibly being TRBD2 (6 bases). The CDR3 runs to 15 residues. V was trimmed by 5 bases and J by 2 bases, leaving 13 bases between them. Germline values: CDR1 SGHRS, CDR2 YFSETQ. CDR3 protein: CASRRGTGNTGELFF. The CDR3, as DNA: TGCGCCAGCAGACGGGGGACGGGAAACACCGGGGAGCTGTTTTTT.

The rearrangement uses TRBV2 and TRBJ1-4; D unclear. This CDR3 has 13 amino acids. Germline assignment: CDR1 SNHLY and CDR2 FYNNEI. V was clipped by 1 base and J by 4 bases, with 4 bases between them. CDR3 amino acids: CASSEDNNEKLFF. The CDR3 DNA follows: TGTGCCAGCAGTGAAGATAATAATGAAAAACTGTTTTTT.

The chain combines TRBV30 with TRBJ2-1; 14 bases line up with TRBD2. The CDR3 covers 23 residues. V lost 0 bases, J lost 8 bases, and 27 bases stayed unmatched. CDR1 and CDR2 (germline): GTSNPN, SVGIG (reference sequence). The CDR3 region is CAWSVPDGWGRTSGRTSDHEQFF. CDR3 bases: TGTGCCTGGAGTGTACCTGATGGGTGGGGTCGGACTAGCGGGAGGACCTCAGACCATGAGCAGTTCTTC.

The V and J genes are TRBV19 and TRBJ2-2, with D perhaps matching TRBD1 or TRBD2 (5 bases each). This CDR3 comprises 16 residues. Germline CDR1 reads LNHDA; CDR2 reads SQIVND (reference sequence). V lost 5 bases and J lost 1, with 14 bases in between. CDR3 in DNA: TGTGCCAGTAGTCGTGGGACGGAGGTGAACACCGGGGAGCTGTTTTTT. Translating gives CASSRGTEVNTGELFF.

This clone was seen just once. The chain recombines TRBV27 with TRBJ2-7; possibly TRBD1 or TRBD2 for D (5 bases each). Germline lookup yields CDR1 MNHEY and CDR2 SMNVEV (reference sequence). V was shortened by 0 bases and J by 4 bases, with 16 bases between the two germline ends. The CDR3 has 16 amino acids. CDR3 DNA sequence: TGTGCCAGCAGTTTATCCCCCACCGATGGGGGTTACGAGCAGTACTTC. Translated, it gives CASSLSPTDGGYEQYF.

This clone was detected only a few times. This chain uses TRBV27 with TRBJ2-3; 7 nucleotides agree with TRBD2. Germline V gene sequence: CDR1 MNHEY, CDR2 SMNVEV (reference sequence). The CDR3 is 15 amino acids. Trimming removed 4 bases from V and 4 bases from J; junction bases left unmatched: 8. CDR3 protein: CASSSVGEGPDTQYF. CDR3 nucleotide sequence: TGTGCCAGCAGTTCCGTTGGGGAGGGCCCAGATACGCAGTATTTT.

This chain uses TRBV7-6 with TRBJ2-3, with 9 positions matching TRBD1. J was trimmed by 3 bases and V by 4 bases; bases with no gene match: 8. Germline CDR1 SGHVS, CDR2 FNYEAQ. The CDR3 spans 16 residues. The CDR3 DNA sequence: TGTGCCAGCAGCTGGAGACCGGGACAGGGAACAGATACGCAGTATTTT. This codes for CASSWRPGQGTDTQYF.

This clone was found a few times. The V and J genes are TRBV4-1 and TRBJ2-7; D is perhaps TRBD2 (5 bases). Trimming took off 3 bases at V and 0 bases at J, with 24 bases between the two ends. Germline CDR1 reads MGHRA; CDR2 reads YSYEKL. This CDR3 comprises 19 residues. The DNA for the CDR3 is TGCGCCAGCAGCCATCCGGGGTTAAAGGCAGGCGCCAGCTCCTACGAGCAGTACTTC. Protein: CASSHPGLKAGASSYEQYF.

There are a few counts of this clone. The gene calls are TRBV7-9 and TRBJ1-6; D not certain. Germline CDR1 and CDR2: SEHNR and FQNEAQ (reference sequence). The CDR3 contains 14 residues. The ends were cut back, 1 base at V and 10 bases at J, with 11 bases in the middle. The CDR3 reads CASSLGQFGSPLHF. Written as DNA, the CDR3 is TGTGCCAGCAGCTTAGGGCAGTTTGGGTCACCCCTCCACTTT.

The chain carries TRBV7-3 and TRBJ2-2; no reliable D call. Germline V gene lookup returns CDR1 SGHTA and CDR2 FQGTGA. CDR3 length: 16 amino acids. V lost 1 base, J lost 1 base, and 10 bases lay in between. The CDR3 nucleotides are TGTGCCAGCAGCTTAAACCCCCCGGGGAACACCGGGGAGCTGTTTTTT. The encoded protein is CASSLNPPGNTGELFF.

The CDR3 region is CASSFYDGNQPQHF. CDR3 sequence (DNA): TGTGCCAGCAGCTTTTATGACGGAAATCAGCCCCAGCATTTT. J is TRBJ1-5 and V is TRBV5-8; the D is unclear. In germline, CDR1 is SGHTS, CDR2 YDEGEE. V was cut by 2 bases and J by 4 bases, with 10 bases left in between. The CDR3 runs to 14 residues.